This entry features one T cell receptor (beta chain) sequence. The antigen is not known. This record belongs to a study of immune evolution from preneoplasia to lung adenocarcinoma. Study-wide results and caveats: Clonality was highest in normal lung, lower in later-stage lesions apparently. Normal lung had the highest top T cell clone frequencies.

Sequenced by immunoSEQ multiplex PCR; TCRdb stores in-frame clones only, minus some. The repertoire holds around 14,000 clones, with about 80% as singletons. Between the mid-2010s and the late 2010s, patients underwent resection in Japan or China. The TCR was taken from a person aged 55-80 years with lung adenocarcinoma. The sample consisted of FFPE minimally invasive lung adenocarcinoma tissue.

This CDR3 reads CASRAKLRAGDTQYF. In nucleotides, the CDR3 is TGTGCCAGCAGAGCTAAACTTCGGGCGGGGGATACGCAGTATTTT. This rearrangement joins TRBV6-1 to TRBJ2-3, with D possibly TRBD2 on 6 matching bases. V was trimmed by 6 bases and J by 6 bases, leaving 19 bases between them. The CDR3 contains 15 residues. Germline V gene sequence: CDR1 MNHNS, CDR2 SASEGT.